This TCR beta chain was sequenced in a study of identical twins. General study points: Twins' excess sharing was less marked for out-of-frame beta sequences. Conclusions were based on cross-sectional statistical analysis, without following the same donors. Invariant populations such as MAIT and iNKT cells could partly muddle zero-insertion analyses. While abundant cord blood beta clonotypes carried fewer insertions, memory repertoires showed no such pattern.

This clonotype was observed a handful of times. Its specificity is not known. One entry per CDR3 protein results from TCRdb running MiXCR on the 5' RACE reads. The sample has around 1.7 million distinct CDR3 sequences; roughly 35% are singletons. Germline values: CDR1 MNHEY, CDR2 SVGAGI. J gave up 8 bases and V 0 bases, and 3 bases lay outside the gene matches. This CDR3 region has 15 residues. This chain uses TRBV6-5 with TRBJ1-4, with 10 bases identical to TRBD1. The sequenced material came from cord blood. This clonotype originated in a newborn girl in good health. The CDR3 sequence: CASSYSGTGDEKLFF. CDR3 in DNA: TGTGCCAGCAGTTACTCTGGGACAGGGGACGAAAAACTGTTTTTT.